A single sample gave rise to the 31 T cell receptor beta chains below, sequenced in a study of CD8+CD57+ T cells in acquired aplastic anemia. It was patients with CD8+CD57+ cell expansion by flow cytometry who were chosen for sequencing. Template material for TCR beta VDJ and CDR3 profiling consisted of genomic DNA. TCRdb itself ran the reads through MiXCR, one entry per CDR3 protein. The sample has around 200,000 distinct CDR3 sequences, about 44% seen once. Sequences were obtained from sorted CD4+, CD8+, or CD8+CD57+ T cells (not recorded which) from PBMCs. The receptors were sampled from a human donor with aplastic anemia.

V and J are TRBV18 and TRBJ2-7, with D tentatively TRBD2 (6 bases). Germline V gene data show CDR1 as KGHSH and CDR2 as LQKENI. This CDR3 has 15 residues. V was trimmed by 3 bases and J by 5 bases, leaving 17 bases between them. This CDR3 is CASSPRGLGNDEQYF. The DNA for the CDR3 is TGTGCCAGCTCACCCCGGGGACTGGGAAATGACGAGCAGTACTTC.

The chain employs TRBV6-1 and TRBJ1-5; D is unclear. CDR3 length equals 15 residues. Germline V CDR1 and CDR2: MNHNS, SASEGT. Trimming removed 1 base from V and 0 bases from J, with 7 bases in between. The CDR3 DNA reads as TGTGCCAGCAGTGAAGGGCCCAGTAGCAATCAGCCCCAGCATTTT. This encodes CASSEGPSSNQPQHF.

This clonotype was found once. This sequence joins TRBV12-3 or TRBV12-4 and TRBJ1-3; D is unclear. Trimming left V 6 bases short and J 2 bases short, with 5 bases between. The CDR3 is 12 residues long. CDR3 sequence reads: CASSDPGNTIYF. In nucleotides, the CDR3 is TGTGCCAGCAGCGATCCTGGAAACACCATATATTTT.

This clonotype has a count of ten or more. The rearrangement joins TRBV7-8 to TRBJ2-5, with 12 bases fitting TRBD2. The J segment lost 5 bases and the V segment lost 10 bases, leaving 14 bases of the junction unmatched. The CDR3 runs to 16 residues. The germline V gene encodes CDR1 SGHVS and CDR2 FQNEAQ. The CDR3 is CANTLVLAGGQETQYF. For the CDR3, the DNA is TGTGCCAACACTCTGGTACTAGCGGGGGGTCAGGAGACCCAGTACTTC.

This clonotype was picked up one time. The chain joins TRBV19 to TRBJ1-1; D is undetermined. CDR3 length: 13 amino acids. Germline V gene sequence: CDR1 LNHDA, CDR2 SQIVND (reference sequence). The V end lost 1 base, the J end lost 4 bases, and 7 bases lay between the germline ends. The CDR3 nucleotides read TGTGCCAGTAGTATAGCTGGGAGCACTGAAGCTTTCTTT. It translates to CASSIAGSTEAFF.

This clonotype appeared many times. The chain is built from TRBV2 and TRBJ1-5; TRBD1 matches 9 bases. V lost 6 bases to trimming and J lost 2 bases; unmatched junction nucleotides: 2. Germline V gene sequence: CDR1 SNHLY, CDR2 FYNNEI. This CDR3 has 14 residues. The CDR3 DNA sequence: TGTGCCAGCAGACGGACAGGGGGCAATCAGCCCCAGCATTTT. The encoded protein is CASRRTGGNQPQHF.

The chain recombines TRBV15 with TRBJ1-5; unclear D gene. Germline loops: CDR1 LNHNV, CDR2 YYDKDF (reference sequence). Trimming stripped 0 bases from V and 2 bases from J, with 8 bases between. CDR3 length equals 15 residues. The CDR3 coding sequence is TGTGCCACCAGCAGAGATGGAATCGGCAATCAGCCCCAGCATTTT. It translates to CATSRDGIGNQPQHF.

This sequence joins TRBV15 and TRBJ2-7, with 8 nucleotides matching TRBD1. V shed 2 bases and J 4 bases; nucleotides not matched to a gene: 13. The germline V gene has CDR1 LNHNV and CDR2 YYDKDF (reference sequence). The CDR3 covers 17 residues. The CDR3 nucleotides are TGTGCCACCAGCAGATACTCTTTGAGGACAGGGAAGTACGAGCAGTACTTC. It yields the protein CATSRYSLRTGKYEQYF. Based on the CDR3 plus reference TRBV15 and TRBJ2-7, the full variable domain is DAMVIQNPRYQVTQFGKPVTLSCSQTLNHNVMYWYQQKSSQAPKLLFHYYDKDFNNEADTPDNFQSRRPNTSFCFLDIRSPGLGDTAMYLCATSRYSLRTGKYEQYFGPGTRLTVT.

There are many counts of this clonotype. At one end, the junction sequence differs from germline, possibly due to a read error. The chain combines TRBV2 with TRBJ2-7; D unclear. This CDR3 comprises 11 residues. CDR1 SNHLY and CDR2 FYNNEI come from the germline V gene. CDR3 residues: CASGDTYEQYF. In DNA, the CDR3 is TGTGCCAGCGGTGACACTTACGAGCAGTACTTC.

The CDR3 sequence: CATSQGRETQYF. CDR3 sequence (DNA): TGTGCCACCAGCCAAGGGCGGGAGACCCAGTACTTC. The rearrangement links TRBV15 to TRBJ2-5; D gene ambiguous. The CDR3 totals 12 residues. Trimming removed 5 bases at V and 5 bases at J, with 9 bases between. Per germline, CDR1 LNHNV and CDR2 YYDKDF (reference sequence).

This clonotype was seen ten or more times. V is TRBV11-2 and J is TRBJ1-2, with 9 positions matching TRBD1. Trimming cost V 5 bases and J 6 bases; bases outside gene matches: 13. CDR1 and CDR2 from the germline V gene are SGHAT and FQNNGV. The length of the CDR3 is 16 residues. CDR3 protein: CASSPTGGRRFNGYTF. CDR3 DNA sequence: TGTGCCAGCAGCCCGACAGGGGGACGGCGTTTCAATGGCTACACCTTC.

The V call is TRBV29-1, the J call TRBJ1-2; no clear D gene. CDR1 is SQVTM, CDR2 ANQGSEA, per germline. The V and J ends lost 4 bases and 4 bases respectively, with 7 bases between them. The CDR3 is 11 residues long. CDR3 coding DNA: TGCAGCGTTGTGACATTCTATGGCTACACCTTC. This codes for CSVVTFYGYTF.

J is TRBJ1-5 and V is TRBV6-1; no clear D gene. From germline, CDR1 is MNHNS and CDR2 SASEGT. V was trimmed by 6 bases and J by 4 bases, leaving 16 bases between them. CDR3 length equals 15 residues. The CDR3 loop reads CASRDLQIRNQPQHF. The CDR3 DNA follows: TGTGCCAGCAGGGACCTACAGATCCGGAATCAGCCCCAGCATTTT.

The chain combines TRBV2 with TRBJ1-1; weak D call: TRBD1 (6 bases). Germline V gene lookup returns CDR1 SNHLY and CDR2 FYNNEI. V was shortened by 4 bases and J by 3 bases, with 12 bases between the two germline ends. The CDR3 loop spans 14 amino acids. In DNA form, the CDR3 reads TGTGCCAGCAGTGTCTCGGGGGCTCACACTGAAGCTTTCTTT. This translates into CASSVSGAHTEAFF.

The chain recombines TRBV10-3 with TRBJ2-7; the match to TRBD1 covers 10 bases. CDR1 is ENHRY and CDR2 is SYGVKD in the germline V gene. The CDR3 is made up of 15 amino acids. The trim removed 11 bases at V and 6 bases at J, leaving 16 bases unmatched. In DNA, the CDR3 is TGTGCCTCCACCGCAAGGGACAGGGGAATTAGCGAGCAGTACTTC. Translating gives CASTARDRGISEQYF.

This clonotype was observed a handful of times. The chain uses TRBV10-3 and TRBJ2-7, with D perhaps TRBD1 or TRBD2 (5 bases each). The CDR3 consists of 11 residues. Germline loops: CDR1 ENHRY, CDR2 SYGVKD. V dropped 6 bases and J dropped 5 bases, with 8 bases sitting between them. The CDR3 spells CAISEGNEQYF. The CDR3 region has the DNA TGTGCCATCAGCGAGGGGAACGAGCAGTACTTC.

This clonotype came up many times. J is TRBJ1-2 and V is TRBV12-3 or TRBV12-4; D uncertain. V lost 6 bases, J lost 1 base, and 15 bases lay in between. This CDR3 has 15 amino acids. CDR3 sequence (DNA): TGTGCCAGCAGGCCCTCCCCTATGGTTAACTATGGCTACACCTTC. Its protein is CASRPSPMVNYGYTF.

For this clonotype: This CDR3 fails to terminate in the conserved phenylalanine or tryptophan, so it likely reflects a read error. No DNA is shown, since the ends of the CDR3 on it are uncertain; the CDR3 is the one TCRdb lists. The chain couples TRBV24-1 to TRBJ1-3; the listed D gene, TRBD1, was not tested against the DNA. Germline V lookup: CDR1 KGHDR, CDR2 SFDVKD. The CDR3 totals 10 residues, both ends included. The CDR3 reads CATSDTGTDQ.

The chain recombines TRBV11-2 with TRBJ1-2; D not resolved. This CDR3 is built from 13 residues. V lost 4 bases and J 4 bases, leaving 10 bases between the germline ends. CDR1 and CDR2 (germline): SGHAT, FQNNGV. This CDR3 is CASSSAGFYGYTF. CDR3 nucleotides: TGTGCCAGCAGCTCAGCCGGATTCTATGGCTACACCTTC.

To note about this clonotype: The junction and the germline gene differ at one end; a read error may be behind it. The chain joins TRBV2 to TRBJ1-1, with D maybe TRBD1 (6 bases). Germline V lookup: CDR1 SNHLY, CDR2 FYNNEI. This CDR3 spans 12 amino acids. The CDR3 protein is CASRLAGADAFF. In nucleotides, the CDR3 is TGTGCCAGCAGGCTGGCGGGGGCTGACGCTTTCTTT.

V and J are TRBV12-3 or TRBV12-4 and TRBJ1-3; D is uncertain. CDR3 length: 13 amino acids. V gave up 2 bases and J gave up 2 bases, with 4 bases separating them. CDR3 nucleotides: TGTGCCAGCAGTTTACCCGCTGGAAACACCATATATTTT. As protein: CASSLPAGNTIYF.

Many counts were recorded for this clonotype. This chain uses TRBV7-9 with TRBJ1-2; no definite D call. V lost 2 bases and J lost 4, with 14 bases in between. Per the germline V gene, CDR1 is SEHNR and CDR2 is FQNEAQ (reference sequence). The CDR3 totals 15 residues. This chain's CDR3 is CASSLWTQKGYGYTF. CDR3 bases: TGTGCCAGCAGCTTATGGACCCAGAAGGGCTATGGCTACACCTTC.

This clonotype was seen many times. The chain recombines TRBV12-3 or TRBV12-4 with TRBJ2-3; possibly TRBD2 for D (6 bases). Between the trimmed V and J ends, which lost 5 bases and 0 bases, there was a span of 15 bases. This CDR3 is built from 16 residues. CDR3 DNA sequence: TGTGCCAGCAGTGGCGGTCCGGGAGTCAGCACAGATACGCAGTATTTT. Translating gives CASSGGPGVSTDTQYF.

This clonotype was detected a few times. This chain joins TRBV19 and TRBJ1-5; 8 bases agree with TRBD1. Unmatched junction bases numbered 6, after V lost 8 bases and J lost 3 bases. In germline, CDR1 is LNHDA, CDR2 SQIVND (reference sequence). The CDR3 is 14 amino acids. The CDR3 DNA sequence: TGTGCCAGTTTCGGGACAGGACCCAATCAGCCCCAGCATTTT. Translating it yields CASFGTGPNQPQHF.

This clonotype was picked up many times. The chain joins TRBV10-3 to TRBJ2-3, with TRBD2 identical over 9 bases. The CDR3 covers 17 residues. The junction had 13 bases not matched to a gene; V was cut back by 3 bases and J by 6 bases. Looked up from germline, CDR1 is ENHRY and CDR2 is SYGVKD. The chain's CDR3 is CAISETLSSGARDTQYF. The CDR3 DNA follows: TGTGCCATCAGTGAAACCCTGTCTAGCGGGGCGAGGGATACGCAGTATTTT.

The table lists this clonotype with a few counts. The V gene is TRBV7-3, the J gene TRBJ2-3; TRBD2 aligns across 7 bases. Germline trimming cut 1 base from V and 4 bases from J; bases unmatched to any gene: 2. The germline CDR1 and CDR2 sequences are SGHTA and FQGTGA. This CDR3 comprises 14 residues. The CDR3 DNA sequence: TGTGCCAGCAGCTTAATCGGGAGGTCAGATACGCAGTATTTT. Translating gives CASSLIGRSDTQYF.

Remarks on this clonotype: The junction does not match germline at one end; this may be a read error. The J gene is TRBJ2-3, the V gene TRBV20-1, with 12 bases identical to TRBD2. CDR1 DFQATT and CDR2 SNEGSKA come from the germline V gene (reference sequence). The CDR3 has 15 amino acids. CDR3 sequence reads: CSAREVLAGGFTHYF. DNA of the CDR3: TGCAGTGCTAGAGAGGTACTAGCGGGGGGTTTTACGCATTATTTT.

This clonotype has at least ten counts. The rearrangement links TRBV7-9 to TRBJ1-1, with 7 bases fitting TRBD1. Germline lookup yields CDR1 SEHNR and CDR2 FQNEAQ (reference sequence). After removal of 1 base from V and 0 bases from J, the junction contained 2 bases not matched to a gene. The CDR3 covers 15 residues. The CDR3, as DNA: TGTGCCAGCAGCTTAGGGGACAGAATGAACACTGAAGCTTTCTTT. Encoded protein: CASSLGDRMNTEAFF.

The gene calls are TRBV25-1 and TRBJ2-1, with D unresolved. The CDR3 has 13 amino acids. Deletions cut 3 bases from V and 4 bases from J, with 7 bases between. Germline V gene data show CDR1 as MGHDK and CDR2 as SYGVNS. The CDR3 loop is CASSESYYNEQFF. In nucleotides, the CDR3 is TGTGCCAGCAGTGAGTCGTATTACAATGAGCAGTTCTTC.

This clonotype was seen many times. The V call is TRBV2, the J call TRBJ2-5, with 11 bases lining up with TRBD2. With V trimmed by 8 bases and J by 4 bases, 12 bases remained unmatched. The germline gives CDR1 SNHLY, CDR2 FYNNEI. CDR3 length: 16 residues. CDR3 coding DNA: TGTGCCAGCGGAGGAGTTAGCGGGGGGGCCAGAGAGACCCAGTACTTC. It codes for CASGGVSGGARETQYF.

Of note for this clonotype: A much bigger clone sits one base away, suggesting this may be a read error. CDR3 DNA sequence: TGCGCCAGCAGCCCGGAGCAGGGGAGAGGCTACACCTTC. This encodes CASSPEQGRGYTF. The chain has TRBV5-1 and TRBJ1-2; possibly TRBD1 for D (6 bases). Germline loops: CDR1 SGHRS, CDR2 YFSETQ. The V and J ends lost 4 bases and 8 bases respectively, with 15 bases between them. The CDR3 loop spans 13 amino acids.